The 29 T cell receptor beta chains listed next were all sequenced from one sample in a study of shared clonotypes between healthy human individuals. The protocol was immunoSEQ multiplex PCR, while the TCRdb copy is restricted to in-frame clones and leaves out a portion. This sample has approximately 980,000 clones, with 70% to 85% found just once. The material sequenced was memory CD4+ T cells sorted from blood. As for subset: CD45RA-negative fraction. These receptors all come from a man in his late teens or twenties in good health.

This chain joins TRBV27 and TRBJ1-2; D perhaps matches TRBD1 (5 bases). Per germline, CDR1 MNHEY and CDR2 SMNVEV (reference sequence). Trimming stripped 6 bases from V and 3 bases from J, with 14 bases between. The CDR3 consists of 14 residues. CDR3 loop: CASSPFGGDYGYTF. CDR3 DNA sequence: TGTGCCAGCAGCCCCTTCGGGGGGGACTATGGCTACACCTTC.

The V gene is TRBV7-2, the J gene TRBJ2-1; D not certain. The germline V and J ends were trimmed by 5 bases and 7 bases, with 15 bases remaining between them. CDR1 and CDR2 from the germline V gene are SGHTA and FQGNSA. The CDR3 runs to 14 residues. In DNA, the CDR3 is TGTGCCAGCAGCCCTGGACCAGTCGGTAATGAGCAGTTCTTC. Its protein is CASSPGPVGNEQFF.

The CDR3 DNA follows: TGTGCCAGCAGCCCCGGTGGACCCGGGGAGCTGTTTTTT. This sequence encodes CASSPGGPGELFF. This chain links TRBV6-5 with TRBJ2-2, with D uncertain. The V gene's germline CDR1 is MNHEY and CDR2 SVGAGI. The CDR3 consists of 13 residues. V dropped 6 bases and J dropped 6 bases, with 11 bases sitting between them.

The rearrangement uses TRBV5-1 and TRBJ2-4; 8 nucleotides align to TRBD2. V dropped 4 bases and J dropped 2; count of bases not matched to a gene: 5. Germline CDR1 reads SGHRS; CDR2 reads YFSETQ. This CDR3 has 15 residues. The CDR3 is CASSNAGGTKNIQYF. The CDR3 DNA reads as TGCGCCAGCAGCAACGCGGGAGGAACCAAAAACATTCAGTACTTC.

The chain recombines TRBV18 with TRBJ1-4; D not resolved. V was cut by 6 bases and J by 0 bases, with 11 bases left in between. The CDR3 extends over 15 amino acids. Germline CDR1 KGHSH, CDR2 LQKENI. The CDR3 is CASSLERATNEKLFF. DNA for the CDR3: TGTGCCAGCTCGCTGGAACGGGCAACTAATGAAAAACTGTTTTTT.

Only a few counts were recorded for this clone. Other DNA sequences of this sample code for an identical CDR3. This chain links TRBV18 with TRBJ2-5, with 7 bases lining up with TRBD1. Germline-derived CDR1 and CDR2 are KGHSH and LQKENI. V lost 2 bases and J lost 5; bases outside the gene matches: 2. The CDR3 spans 13 residues. As DNA, the CDR3 is TGTGCCAGCTCACCAAGACAGGGTGAGACCCAGTACTTC. This encodes CASSPRQGETQYF.

The chain combines TRBV7-6 with TRBJ1-1, with 9 nucleotides matching TRBD1. The CDR3 runs 16 residues. Looked up from germline, CDR1 is SGHVS and CDR2 is FNYEAQ. The ends lost 5 bases at V and 4 bases at J; junction bases unmatched: 11. CDR3 in DNA: TGTGCCAGCAGCATTGACAGGGGGGAGCTGAGCACTGAAGCTTTCTTT. It codes for CASSIDRGELSTEAFF.

This chain uses TRBV5-1 with TRBJ2-7; 9 bases are a match to TRBD1. V trimming: 7 bases; J trimming: 5 bases; junction bases outside the gene matches: 4. Per germline, CDR1 SGHRS and CDR2 YFSETQ. The CDR3 runs to 12 residues. The CDR3 region has the DNA TGCGCCAGCCGGGACAGGGACCACGAGCAGTACTTC. Its protein is CASRDRDHEQYF. Full variable domain (missing parts from reference TRBV5-1 and TRBJ2-7): KAGVTQTPRYLIKTRGQQVTLSCSPISGHRSVSWYQQTPGQGLQFLFEYFSETQRNKGNFPGRFSGRQFSNSRSEMNVSTLELGDSALYLCASRDRDHEQYFGPGTRLTVT.

The chain uses TRBV19 and TRBJ1-5; TRBD1 might be the D (6 bases). CDR3 length: 14 amino acids. V was pared by 8 bases and J by 5 bases, with 16 bases between. Germline V gives CDR1 LNHDA, CDR2 SQIVND (reference sequence). The CDR3 protein is CASSKKGVYQPQHF. The DNA of the CDR3 is TGTGCCAGTTCGAAAAAGGGGGTCTATCAGCCCCAGCATTTT.

In its sample, this clone was seen a few times. The chain has TRBV10-3 and TRBJ2-2; tentative D call: TRBD2 (6 bases). There are 14 residues in the CDR3. Germline CDR1 reads ENHRY; CDR2 reads SYGVKD. V lost 4 bases and J 6 bases, leaving 12 bases between the germline ends. CDR3 in amino acids: CAISVLAEAGELFF. DNA of the CDR3: TGTGCCATCAGTGTACTAGCCGAAGCCGGGGAGCTGTTTTTT.

The chain links TRBV5-1 to TRBJ2-5; D is perhaps TRBD2 (6 bases). Looked up from germline, CDR1 is SGHRS and CDR2 is YFSETQ. The CDR3 loop spans 14 amino acids. The V gene lost 5 bases and the J gene lost 3 bases, with 14 bases spanning the gap. This chain's CDR3 is CASSMGLDEETQYF. Here the CDR3 DNA reads TGCGCCAGCAGTATGGGACTGGATGAAGAGACCCAGTACTTC. The variable domain in full, completed from reference TRBV5-1 and TRBJ2-5, reads KAGVTQTPRYLIKTRGQQVTLSCSPISGHRSVSWYQQTPGQGLQFLFEYFSETQRNKGNFPGRFSGRQFSNSRSEMNVSTLELGDSALYLCASSMGLDEETQYFGPGTRLLVL.

This clone showed up just a few times. The CDR3 reads CASSVGPPGAPSTDTQYF. The CDR3 DNA reads as TGTGCCAGCAGCGTAGGGCCACCAGGGGCCCCTAGCACAGATACGCAGTATTTT. The chain is built from TRBV9 and TRBJ2-3; D perhaps matches TRBD1 (6 bases). The CDR3 consists of 18 residues. Trimming shortened V by 0 bases and J by 0 bases, and 17 bases separated the two germline ends. Looked up from germline, CDR1 is SGDLS and CDR2 is YYNGEE.

CDR3 residues: CASRHIGKLNTEAFF. Here the CDR3 DNA reads TGCGCCAGTAGACATATCGGGAAACTTAACACTGAAGCTTTCTTT. The chain couples TRBV4-1 to TRBJ1-1; D is unresolved. The CDR3 sequence is 15 residues long. The V and J ends lost 9 bases and 2 bases respectively, with 19 bases between them. Germline V lookup: CDR1 MGHRA, CDR2 YSYEKL.

The rearrangement links TRBV21-1 to TRBJ1-4; the table gives TRBD1 as D, unverified against the DNA. TRBV21-1 is a pseudogene. The CDR3 covers 16 residues. CDR3 coding DNA: TGTGCCAGCGCCAGGCGGGACAGGGGGCAGGGGGAAAAACTGTTTTTT. It yields the protein CASARRDRGQGEKLFF.

The CDR3 reads CAISEKGFNEKLFF. CDR3 DNA: TGTGCCATCAGTGAGAAGGGTTTTAATGAAAAACTGTTTTTT. V usage is TRBV10-3 and J usage is TRBJ1-4; D is unclear. Germline V gene data show CDR1 as ENHRY and CDR2 as SYGVKD. This CDR3 has 14 residues. V lost 2 bases and J 4 bases, leaving 8 bases between the germline ends.

This chain connects TRBV5-1 to TRBJ2-1; the D gene is possibly TRBD1 (5 bases). CDR3 length: 17 residues. V dropped 5 bases and J dropped 0 bases, with 18 bases sitting between them. CDR1 and CDR2 from the germline V gene are SGHRS and YFSETQ. CDR3 DNA: TGCGCCAGCAGGCTCACTCAGGGAAGGGGCTCCTACAATGAGCAGTTCTTC. Protein sequence: CASRLTQGRGSYNEQFF.

The chain recombines TRBV6-1 with TRBJ2-4, with D tentatively TRBD2 (5 bases). This CDR3 has 15 amino acids. Trimming cost V 2 bases and J 6 bases, with 14 bases left between them. Germline assignment: CDR1 MNHNS and CDR2 SASEGT. Written as DNA, the CDR3 is TGTGCCAGCAGTGAATGGGGAGCCCCTCTAAACATTCAGTACTTC. This gives the protein CASSEWGAPLNIQYF.

V is TRBV7-9 and J is TRBJ2-2; D might be TRBD1 or TRBD2, each matching 6 bases. In germline, CDR1 is SEHNR, CDR2 FQNEAQ (reference sequence). V lost 5 bases and J lost 4, with 11 bases in between. This CDR3 has 14 amino acids. The CDR3 spells CASSTRGPTGELFF. DNA for the CDR3: TGTGCCAGCAGCACCCGGGGGCCCACCGGGGAGCTGTTTTTT.

The CDR3 coding sequence is TGCGCCAGCAGCCCCTGGACAGGGGGAGGGGAGACCCAGTACTTC. The encoded protein is CASSPWTGGGETQYF. The chain has TRBV5-1 and TRBJ2-5; TRBD1 matches 10 bases. With V trimmed by 4 bases and J by 5 bases, 8 bases remained unmatched. The length of the CDR3 is 15 residues. CDR1 is SGHRS and CDR2 is YFSETQ in the germline V gene.

The sample holds one count of this clone. The chain carries TRBV11-2 and TRBJ1-3; D gene ambiguous. The CDR3 is 17 residues long. The ends were cut back, 4 bases at V and 0 bases at J, with 16 bases in the middle. The germline CDR1 and CDR2 sequences are SGHAT and FQNNGV. The CDR3 here is CASSSRTAEGSGNTIYF. The CDR3 nucleotides are TGTGCCAGCAGCTCCCGGACGGCCGAAGGCTCTGGAAACACCATATATTTT.

The chain employs TRBV7-2 and TRBJ1-5; D remains ambiguous. V was pared by 4 bases and J by 2 bases, with 15 bases between. Germline CDR1 is SGHTA and CDR2 is FQGNSA. This CDR3 has 16 residues. The CDR3 reads CASSSPRGGGNQPQHF. The DNA of the CDR3 is TGTGCCAGCAGCTCACCTCGGGGAGGTGGCAATCAGCCCCAGCATTTT.

V usage is TRBV5-1 and J usage is TRBJ2-3; D might be TRBD1 (6 bases). CDR1 is SGHRS and CDR2 is YFSETQ in the germline V gene. V shed 4 bases and J shed 6 bases, with 15 bases lying between them. This CDR3 region has 14 residues. The CDR3: CASSPLPGEDTQYF. DNA for the CDR3: TGCGCCAGCAGCCCCCTCCCAGGGGAGGATACGCAGTATTTT.

The genes are TRBV7-2 and TRBJ1-6; no reliable D call. V was cut by 7 bases and J by 0 bases, with 10 bases left in between. Germline assignment: CDR1 SGHTA and CDR2 FQGNSA. CDR3 size: 15 residues. The CDR3 sequence is CASTRQSSYNSPLHF. CDR3 nucleotide sequence: TGTGCCAGCACCCGGCAGAGCTCCTATAATTCACCCCTCCACTTT.

This clone was observed once. Other DNA sequences in the same sample also yield this CDR3. This sequence joins TRBV14 and TRBJ2-5, with D possibly TRBD2 on 5 matching bases. The germline gives CDR1 SGHDN, CDR2 FVKESK. The CDR3 is 13 amino acids. V was pared by 4 bases and J by 2 bases, with 8 bases between. DNA for the CDR3: TGTGCCAGCAGCCGAGGGTTACAAGAGACCCAGTACTTC. It is translated as CASSRGLQETQYF.

The V and J genes are TRBV7-2 and TRBJ2-3, with a weak D call TRBD1 (7 bases). CDR1 and CDR2 from the germline V gene are SGHTA and FQGNSA. This CDR3 spans 16 amino acids. Trimming removed 1 base from V and 2 bases from J, with 13 bases in between. The CDR3 protein is CASSLDGRGDTDTQYF. The DNA of the CDR3 is TGTGCCAGCAGCTTAGATGGCAGGGGGGACACAGATACGCAGTATTTT. Based on the CDR3 plus reference TRBV7-2 and TRBJ2-3, the full variable domain is GAGVSQSPSNKVTEKGKDVELRCDPISGHTALYWYRQSLGQGLEFLIYFQGNSAPDKSGLPSDRFSAERTGGSVSTLTIQRTQQEDSAVYLCASSLDGRGDTDTQYFGPGTRLTVL.

The chain carries TRBV10-3 and TRBJ2-3; D is unresolved. The CDR3 runs to 12 residues. V gave up 6 bases and J gave up 1 base, with 5 bases separating them. The V gene's germline CDR1 is ENHRY and CDR2 SYGVKD. DNA for the CDR3: TGTGCCATCAGGATTGGCACAGATACGCAGTATTTT. This sequence encodes CAIRIGTDTQYF.

This chain joins TRBV5-1 and TRBJ1-5, with D possibly being TRBD1 (6 bases). The CDR3 covers 15 residues. Germline V gives CDR1 SGHRS, CDR2 YFSETQ. With 4 bases removed from V and 3 bases from J, the gap between germline ends came to 14 bases. CDR3 bases: TGCGCCAGCAGCCTGACGGGGGCCAACAATCAGCCCCAGCATTTT. Its protein product is CASSLTGANNQPQHF.

This sequence joins TRBV6-5 and TRBJ1-3; no reliable D call. CDR3 length equals 14 residues. The germline gives CDR1 MNHEY, CDR2 SVGAGI. Trimming took off 5 bases at V and 0 bases at J, with 8 bases between the two ends. CDR3 loop: CASSDPGSGNTIYF. CDR3 sequence (DNA): TGTGCCAGCAGTGACCCAGGCTCTGGAAACACCATATATTTT.

This chain connects TRBV7-2 to TRBJ2-1, with 7 bases lining up with TRBD1. Per germline, CDR1 SGHTA and CDR2 FQGNSA. J lost 9 bases, V lost 2 bases, and 1 base had no gene match. CDR3 length: 12 residues. CDR3 sequence (DNA): TGTGCCAGCAGCTTACCAGGGGGTGAGCAGTTCTTC. Amino acid sequence: CASSLPGGEQFF.